Following are 30 T cell receptor beta chains from one sample sequenced in a study of tumor and adjacent non-tumor tissue in lung cancer. RNA was extracted from bulk tissue without any cell sorting. The normal lung tissue was taken more than 3 cm from the tumor edge. Three rounds of nested PCR, following a modified ARM-PCR protocol, produced the TCRbeta library. TCRdb reprocessed the multiplex PCR reads via MiXCR and lists one record per CDR3 protein. The sample yields approximately 110,000 distinct CDR3 sequences, 62% seen once. The sequenced sample was distant non-tumor lung tissue. All receptors come from a man aged 55-75 years with non-small cell lung cancer.

In regard to this clonotype: At one end, the junction sequence differs from germline, possibly due to a read error. This sequence joins TRBV10-3 and TRBJ2-1; weak D call: TRBD2 (7 bases). The germline V gene has CDR1 ENHRY and CDR2 SYGVKD. The CDR3 sequence is 14 residues long. CDR3 protein: CTISGGGLWDEQFF. Written as DNA, the CDR3 is TGTACCATCAGTGGGGGGGGCCTGTGGGATGAGCAGTTCTTC.

On this clonotype: Sequence at one end of the junction differs from germline and may be a read error. This chain connects TRBV11-3 to TRBJ2-1; 8 bases are a match to TRBD2. The CDR3 runs 16 residues. The V gene's germline CDR1 is SGHNT and CDR2 YENEEA. The CDR3 region is CAISSYSEAGDNEHFF. The CDR3 nucleotides are TGTGCCATCAGCTCATACTCGGAAGCGGGGGACAATGAGCATTTCTTC.

Remarks on this clonotype: This may stem from a read error, because a much larger clone lies one nucleotide away. This CDR3 reads CAISGRRSESDEQFF. In DNA, the CDR3 is TGTGCCATCAGTGGAAGACGCTCGGAATCCGATGAGCAGTTCTTC. The chain uses TRBV10-3 and TRBJ2-1; no reliable D call. The CDR3 has 15 residues. Looked up from germline, CDR1 is ENHRY and CDR2 is SYGVKD. Between the trimmed V and J ends, which lost 4 bases and 8 bases, there was a span of 18 bases.

There are many counts of this clonotype. The gene calls are TRBV4-2 and TRBJ1-2, with TRBD1 matching 8 bases. The trim removed 3 bases at V and 5 bases at J, leaving 11 bases unmatched. The CDR3 is 16 residues long. The germline V gene encodes CDR1 LGHNA and CDR2 YNFKEQ. CDR3 in amino acids: CASSQIQGDEGYGYTF. CDR3 sequence (DNA): TGTGCCAGCAGCCAGATACAGGGGGACGAAGGATATGGCTACACCTTC.

Notes on this clonotype: This could be a read error, since a much larger clone is one nucleotide away. Given the absence of the conserved phenylalanine or tryptophan at the CDR3 end, a read error is likely. The V and J genes are TRBV28 and TRBJ2-7, with TRBD1 matching over 8 bases. The length of the CDR3 is 18 residues. The V gene's germline CDR1 is MDHEN and CDR2 SYDVKM. Trimming took 6 bases from V and 0 from J; bases not matched to a gene: 16. The CDR3 DNA reads TGTGCCAGCAGCCAGGGGGCTATATTCGTCGGGACCTCCTACGAGCAGTACATC. Its protein product is CASSQGAIFVGTSYEQYI.

This clonotype was detected once. The chain is built from TRBV29-1 and TRBJ2-7; 8 nucleotides agree with TRBD2. CDR3 size: 13 residues. Germline values: CDR1 SQVTM, CDR2 ANQGSEA. The junction had 8 bases not matched to a gene; V was cut back by 4 bases and J by 6 bases. CDR3 sequence reads: CSVVLSGTREQYF. The CDR3 nucleotides read TGCAGCGTTGTGCTTAGCGGGACCCGCGAGCAGTACTTC.

With regard to this clonotype: This could be a read error, since a much larger clone is one nucleotide away. The chain couples TRBV20-1 to TRBJ2-1; D is unclear. Germline V lookup: CDR1 DFQATT, CDR2 SNEGSKA (reference sequence). The CDR3 totals 13 residues. DNA for the CDR3: TGCAGTGTTAGAGTGGACCAATTCAATGAGCAGTTCTTC. This translates into CSVRVDQFNEQFF.

This clonotype was detected only once. The chain has TRBV29-1 and TRBJ1-2; D uncertain. CDR3 length: 12 residues. Looked up from germline, CDR1 is SQVTM and CDR2 is ANQGSEA. The ends were cut back, 7 bases at V and 8 bases at J, with 17 bases in the middle. CDR3 in amino acids: CSGYRTPVGYTF. DNA for the CDR3: TGCAGCGGGTACCGGACTCCAGTGGGCTACACCTTC. Together with reference TRBV29-1 and TRBJ1-2, the CDR3 gives the full variable domain: SAVISQKPSRDICQRGTSLTIQCQVDSQVTMMFWYRQQPGQSLTLIATANQGSEATYESGFVIDKFPISRPNLTFSTLTVSNMSPEDSSIYLCSGYRTPVGYTFGSGTRLTVV.

The chain combines TRBV4-1 with TRBJ1-6; 7 nucleotides agree with TRBD1. CDR3 length: 15 amino acids. V dropped 9 bases and J dropped 8; count of bases not matched to a gene: 13. The germline V gene has CDR1 MGHRA and CDR2 YSYEKL. The DNA of the CDR3 is TGCGCCAGTATCCTGGACAGGCCATGGGATTCACCCCTCCACTTT. Translated: CASILDRPWDSPLHF.

The chain links TRBV5-1 to TRBJ2-1; D uncertain. Germline V CDR1 and CDR2: SGHRS, YFSETQ. The CDR3 totals 15 residues. V was trimmed by 5 bases and J by 8 bases, leaving 20 bases between them. The CDR3, as DNA: TGCGCCAGCAGTCCCACGGGCGATAGGCTTGATGAGCAGTTCTTC. It is translated as CASSPTGDRLDEQFF.

Concerning this clonotype: The junction and the germline gene differ at one end; a read error may be behind it. The V gene is TRBV20-1, the J gene TRBJ1-1, with TRBD1 matching over 9 bases. CDR3 length equals 16 residues. The germline gives CDR1 DFQATT, CDR2 SNEGSKA (reference sequence). Here the CDR3 DNA reads TGCAGTGTTAGAACCACAGGGGGCGCGTGGAATACTGAAGCTTTCTTT. Encoded protein: CSVRTTGGAWNTEAFF.

This chain uses TRBV20-1 with TRBJ1-2; unclear D gene. Germline V CDR1 and CDR2: DFQATT, SNEGSKA (reference sequence). Trimming took 7 bases from V and 2 from J, leaving 17 bases between them. This CDR3 comprises 14 residues. The DNA for the CDR3 is TGCAGTGATAACACCACGGGCAGAAACTATGGCTACACCTTC. It codes for CSDNTTGRNYGYTF.

On this clonotype: The missing conserved phenylalanine or tryptophan at the end of this CDR3 makes a read error likely. V gene TRBV29-1 combines with J gene TRBJ2-1, with TRBD2 matching over 11 bases. Unmatched junction bases numbered 1, after V lost 0 bases and J lost 3 bases. Germline values: CDR1 SQVTM, CDR2 ANQGSEA. This CDR3 is built from 15 residues. CDR3 protein: CSVEETSGVYNEQFL. The CDR3 DNA follows: TGCAGCGTTGAAGAGACTAGCGGGGTCTACAATGAGCAGTTCTTA.

This clonotype was counted once. The conserved phenylalanine or tryptophan normally closing the CDR3 is absent here, so this likely arose from a read error. The CDR3 nucleotides are TGTGCCAGCAGCCTCGGGTCAACCACTGAAGCTTTCTTA. Its translation: CASSLGSTTEAFL. The chain couples TRBV5-5 to TRBJ1-1; no clear D. V was clipped by 4 bases and J by 4 bases, with 11 bases between them. Germline V CDR1 and CDR2: SGHKS, YYEKEE (reference sequence). The CDR3 is 13 residues long.

The table lists this clonotype with a few counts. A much larger clone differs from this one at a single base, so this may be a read error. The chain links TRBV6-5 to TRBJ2-2; D gene uncertain. This CDR3 has 14 amino acids. CDR1 is MNHEY, CDR2 SVGAGI, per germline. The CDR3, as DNA: TGTGCCAACAGTTTCCGGACGAACACCGGGGAGCTGTTTTTT. This sequence encodes CANSFRTNTGELFF.

The V gene is TRBV6-5, the J gene TRBJ1-2; 7 nucleotides line up with TRBD1. Germline V gene sequence: CDR1 MNHEY, CDR2 SVGAGI. Unmatched junction bases numbered 7, after V lost 6 bases and J lost 6 bases. The CDR3 contains 13 residues. CDR3 bases: TGTGCCAGCAGCCTCCTGACAGGGAATGGCTACACCTTC. Its protein product is CASSLLTGNGYTF.

Remarks on this clonotype: The junction departs from the called germline gene at one end, perhaps through a read error. The chain employs TRBV6-2 or TRBV6-3 and TRBJ2-1, with 10 bases matching TRBD1. From germline, CDR1 is MNHEY and CDR2 SVGEGT. The CDR3 runs 16 residues. The CDR3 loop reads CASSYSDRGLENGQLF. DNA of the CDR3: TGTGCCAGCAGTTACTCTGACAGGGGGCTGGAGAATGGGCAGTTATTC.

This clonotype was recorded once. This chain joins TRBV29-1 and TRBJ2-1; D ambiguous. V gave up 7 bases and J gave up 6 bases, with 10 bases separating them. Germline V gene lookup returns CDR1 SQVTM and CDR2 ANQGSEA. The CDR3 runs 11 residues. CDR3 sequence (DNA): TGCAGCGCTACTCTCATCAATGAGCAGTTCTTC. This encodes CSATLINEQFF.

Turning to this clonotype: One end of the junction is discordant with germline, which a read error may explain. The CDR3 loop is CTSSYGLVTGELFF. The CDR3, as DNA: TGTACCAGCAGTTACGGTCTAGTCACCGGGGAGCTGTTCTTT. This chain joins TRBV6-2 or TRBV6-3 and TRBJ2-2; perhaps TRBD2 as D (5 bases). Looked up from germline, CDR1 is MNHEY and CDR2 is SVGEGT. This CDR3 is 14 amino acids long.

About this clonotype itself: This may arise from a read error, as a much more abundant clone is one base away. This rearrangement joins TRBV6-1 to TRBJ2-2; no reliable D call. The CDR3 covers 12 residues. Germline CDR1 and CDR2: MNHNS and SASEGT. This chain's CDR3 is CASGEVSPELFF. The CDR3 DNA reads as TGTGCCAGCGGTGAAGTTAGTCCTGAGCTGTTTTTT.

The CDR3 sequence is CASSQEGGQRYFF. CDR3 DNA: TGCGCCAGCAGCCAAGAGGGGGGCCAGAGGTACTTCTTC. The chain employs TRBV4-1 and TRBJ2-1; D tentatively fits TRBD1 or TRBD2 (6 bases each). The CDR3 covers 13 residues. The germline CDR1 and CDR2 sequences are MGHRA and YSYEKL. V was trimmed by 0 bases and J by 16 bases, leaving 16 bases between them.

The chain couples TRBV7-9 to TRBJ2-3; TRBD2 agrees at 9 bases. Germline lookup yields CDR1 SEHNR and CDR2 FQNEAQ (reference sequence). V lost 3 bases and J lost 0; bases outside the gene matches: 7. This CDR3 comprises 17 residues. CDR3 sequence: CASSLSRSGRSTDTQYF. The CDR3 DNA sequence: TGTGCCAGCAGCTTGTCACGTAGCGGGAGAAGCACAGATACGCAGTATTTT.

This CDR3 is CAIRGVGDEQYF. The DNA for the CDR3 is TGTGCCATCAGAGGGGTAGGGGACGAGCAGTACTTC. The J gene is TRBJ2-7, the V gene TRBV10-3; D is perhaps TRBD1 (5 bases). The V and J ends lost 6 bases and 5 bases respectively, with 11 bases between them. CDR1 ENHRY and CDR2 SYGVKD come from the germline V gene. The CDR3 totals 12 residues.

As regards this clonotype: A junction end diverges from the germline sequence, so it may reflect a read error. The chain couples TRBV11-2 to TRBJ2-6; 13 nucleotides match TRBD2. The CDR3 is made up of 21 amino acids. Looked up from germline, CDR1 is SGHAT and CDR2 is FQNNGV. The CDR3 nucleotides are TGTGCCAGCAGCTCCGATACGGGACTAGCGGGGAGGAGGTCTGGGGCCAACGCCCTGACTTTT. Protein product: CASSSDTGLAGRRSGANALTF. Looking up the rest from reference TRBV11-2 and TRBJ2-6 gives the full variable domain: EAGVAQSPRYKIIEKRQSVAFWCNPISGHATLYWYQQILGQGPKLLIQFQNNGVVDDSQLPKDRFSAERLKGVDSTLKIQPAKLEDSAVYLCASSSDTGLAGRRSGANALTFGAGSRLTVL.

The chain carries TRBV11-3 and TRBJ2-1; weak D call: TRBD2 (5 bases). The ends were cut back, 6 bases at V and 13 bases at J, with 22 bases in the middle. This CDR3 has 14 amino acids. CDR1 and CDR2 from the germline V gene are SGHNT and YENEEA. The CDR3 nucleotides read TGTGCCAGCAGACGGGATACTACGTCTACTGAACAGTTCTTC. Translating it yields CASRRDTTSTEQFF. Full variable domain (remainder filled in from reference TRBV11-3 and TRBJ2-1): EAGVVQSPRYKIIEKKQPVAFWCNPISGHNTLYWYLQNLGQGPELLIRYENEEAVDDSQLPKDRFSAERLKGVDSTLKIQPAELGDSAVYLCASRRDTTSTEQFFGPGTRLTVL.

About this clonotype itself: Germline and junction disagree at one end, which may indicate a read error. The rearrangement joins TRBV6-2 or TRBV6-3 to TRBJ1-2, with a tentative D call TRBD1 (5 bases). This CDR3 spans 11 amino acids. Germline V gene sequence: CDR1 MNHEY, CDR2 SVGEGT. In DNA, the CDR3 is TGTGCCAGCGCGCAGGGCTTTGGCCACACCTTC. This encodes CASAQGFGHTF.

Remarks on this clonotype: This may arise from a read error, as a much more abundant clone is one base away. The chain recombines TRBV10-3 with TRBJ2-7; 14 bases are a match to TRBD2. The CDR3 spans 15 residues. CDR1 and CDR2 from the germline V gene are ENHRY and SYGVKD. V lost 6 bases to trimming and J lost 11 bases; unmatched junction nucleotides: 12. The CDR3 coding sequence is TGTGCCATCAGCCCGGCGACTAGCGGGGGGGCCTGGAAGTACTTC. This gives the protein CAISPATSGGAWKYF.

The chain employs TRBV5-1 and TRBJ2-7; D gene uncertain. V was cut by 5 bases and J by 0 bases, with 12 bases left in between. This CDR3 has 14 residues. Germline V gives CDR1 SGHRS, CDR2 YFSETQ. CDR3 sequence: CASRKGPTSYEQYF. The CDR3 region has the DNA TGCGCCAGCAGGAAAGGGCCCACCTCCTACGAGCAGTACTTC. The full variable domain, completed using reference TRBV5-1 and TRBJ2-7, is KAGVTQTPRYLIKTRGQQVTLSCSPISGHRSVSWYQQTPGQGLQFLFEYFSETQRNKGNFPGRFSGRQFSNSRSEMNVSTLELGDSALYLCASRKGPTSYEQYFGPGTRLTVT.

This clonotype was detected ten times or more. The junction does not match germline at one end; this may be a read error. V is TRBV12-3 or TRBV12-4 and J is TRBJ2-5; D perhaps matches TRBD2 (5 bases). This CDR3 has 12 amino acids. For the CDR3, the DNA is TGTGCCAGCAGTCTAGCATTGGGGACCCAGTACTTC. It yields the protein CASSLALGTQYF.

This clonotype was observed a few times. A much larger clone lies one base from this, so it may be a read error. CDR3 DNA sequence: TGTGCCAGCAACCCACAGGAGACCAGCTCCTACGTGCAGTACTTC. Its translation: CASNPQETSSYVQYF. The chain employs TRBV6-6 and TRBJ2-7; the D gene is possibly TRBD1 (5 bases). This CDR3 is 15 amino acids long. Germline loops: CDR1 MNHNY, CDR2 SVGAGI (reference sequence).